Below, one T cell receptor (beta chain) is given with its context. The ends were cut back, 0 bases at V and 9 bases at J, with 8 bases in the middle. This CDR3 is built from 11 residues. Germline V lookup: CDR1 GTSNPN, CDR2 SVGIG (reference sequence). This entry comes from a study of blood T cell repertoires in COVID-19. Looking at the study overall: Samples representing acute and convalescent COVID-19 were sourced from the United States, Italy and Spain.

This table comes from immunoSEQ multiplex PCR, and its TCRdb copy is limited to in-frame clones, with some not included. This table holds over 200,000 clones, about 86% found once. What was sequenced was peripheral blood. The TCR originated in a woman aged 45-65 years with acute or convalescent COVID-19. The V and J genes are TRBV30 and TRBJ2-5; D might be TRBD2 (5 bases). DNA of the CDR3: TGTGCCTGGAGTGTACGAGGGCCCCAGTACTTC. This encodes CAWSVRGPQYF.